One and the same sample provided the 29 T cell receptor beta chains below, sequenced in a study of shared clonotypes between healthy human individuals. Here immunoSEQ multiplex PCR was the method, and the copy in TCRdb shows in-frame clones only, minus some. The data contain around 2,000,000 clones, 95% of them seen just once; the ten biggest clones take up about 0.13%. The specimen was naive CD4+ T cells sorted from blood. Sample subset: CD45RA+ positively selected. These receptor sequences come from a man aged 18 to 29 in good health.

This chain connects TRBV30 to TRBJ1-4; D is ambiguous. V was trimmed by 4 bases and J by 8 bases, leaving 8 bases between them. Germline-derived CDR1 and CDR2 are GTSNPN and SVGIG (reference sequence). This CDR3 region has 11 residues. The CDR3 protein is CAWTVREKLFF. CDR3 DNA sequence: TGTGCCTGGACCGTTAGGGAAAAACTGTTTTTT. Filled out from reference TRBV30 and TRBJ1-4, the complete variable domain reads SQTIHQWPATLVQPVGSPLSLECTVEGTSNPNLYWYRQAAGRGLQLLFYSVGIGQISSEVPQNLSASRPQDRQFILSSKKLLLSDSGFYLCAWTVREKLFFGSGTQLSVL.

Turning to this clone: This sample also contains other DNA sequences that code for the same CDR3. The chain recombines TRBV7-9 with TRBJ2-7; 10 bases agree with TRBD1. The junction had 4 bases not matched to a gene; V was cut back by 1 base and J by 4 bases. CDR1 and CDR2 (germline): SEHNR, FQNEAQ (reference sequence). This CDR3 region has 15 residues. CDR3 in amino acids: CASSLGTGGSYEQYF. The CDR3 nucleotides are TGTGCCAGCAGCTTAGGGACAGGGGGGTCTTACGAGCAGTACTTC.

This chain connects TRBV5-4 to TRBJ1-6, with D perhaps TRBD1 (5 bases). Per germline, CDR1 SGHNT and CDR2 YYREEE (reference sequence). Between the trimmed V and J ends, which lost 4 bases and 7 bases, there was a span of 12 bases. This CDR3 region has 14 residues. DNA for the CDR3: TGTGCCAGCAGCCTCCGGGAGGGGAATTCACCCCTCCACTTT. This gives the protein CASSLREGNSPLHF. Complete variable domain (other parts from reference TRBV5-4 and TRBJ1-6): ETGVTQSPTHLIKTRGQQVTLRCSSQSGHNTVSWYQQALGQGPQFIFQYYREEENGRGNFPPRFSGLQFPNYSSELNVNALELDDSALYLCASSLREGNSPLHFGNGTRLTVT.

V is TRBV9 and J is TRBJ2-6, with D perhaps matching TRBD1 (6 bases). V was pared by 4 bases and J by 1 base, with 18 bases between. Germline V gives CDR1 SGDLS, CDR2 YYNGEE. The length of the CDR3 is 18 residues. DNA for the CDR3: TGTGCCAGCAGCCGTACCGGGACACTGCAATCTGGGGCCAACGTCCTGACTTTC. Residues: CASSRTGTLQSGANVLTF.

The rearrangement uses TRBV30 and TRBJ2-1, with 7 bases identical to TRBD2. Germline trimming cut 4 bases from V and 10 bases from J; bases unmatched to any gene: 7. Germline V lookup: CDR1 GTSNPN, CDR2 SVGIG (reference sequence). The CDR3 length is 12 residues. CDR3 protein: CAWTSGHLEQFF. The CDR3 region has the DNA TGTGCCTGGACTAGCGGTCATTTAGAGCAGTTCTTC.

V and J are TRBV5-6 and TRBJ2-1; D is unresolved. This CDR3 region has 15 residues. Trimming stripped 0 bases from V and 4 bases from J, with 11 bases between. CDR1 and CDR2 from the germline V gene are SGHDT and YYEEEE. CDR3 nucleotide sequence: TGTGCCAGCAGCTTGGTACAATTAACTTACAATGAGCAGTTCTTC. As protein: CASSLVQLTYNEQFF.

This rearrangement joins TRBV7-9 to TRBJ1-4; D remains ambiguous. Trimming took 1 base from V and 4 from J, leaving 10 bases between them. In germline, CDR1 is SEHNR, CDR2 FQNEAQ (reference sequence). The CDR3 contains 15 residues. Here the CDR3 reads CASSLGSLYNEKLFF. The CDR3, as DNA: TGTGCCAGCAGCTTAGGGTCGTTATATAATGAAAAACTGTTTTTT.

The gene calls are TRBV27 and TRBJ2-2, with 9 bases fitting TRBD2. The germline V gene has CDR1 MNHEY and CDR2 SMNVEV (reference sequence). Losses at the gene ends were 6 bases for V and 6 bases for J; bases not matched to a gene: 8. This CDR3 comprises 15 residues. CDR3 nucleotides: TGTGCCAGCAGGCAAGCGGGGGGAGTTTCCGGGGAGCTGTTTTTT. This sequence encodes CASRQAGGVSGELFF.

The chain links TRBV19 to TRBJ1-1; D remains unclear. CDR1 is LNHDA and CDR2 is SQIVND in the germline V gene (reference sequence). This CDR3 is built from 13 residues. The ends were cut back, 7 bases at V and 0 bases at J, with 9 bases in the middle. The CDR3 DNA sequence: TGTGCCAGTAAGCCCTGGGTGAACACTGAAGCTTTCTTT. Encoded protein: CASKPWVNTEAFF. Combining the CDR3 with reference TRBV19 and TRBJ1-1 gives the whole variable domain DGGITQSPKYLFRKEGQNVTLSCEQNLNHDAMYWYRQDPGQGLRLIYYSQIVNDFQKGDIAEGYSVSREKKESFPLTVTSAQKNPTAFYLCASKPWVNTEAFFGQGTRLTVV.

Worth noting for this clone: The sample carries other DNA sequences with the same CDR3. The CDR3 protein is CAISESGGSSYEQYF. CDR3 bases: TGTGCCATCAGTGAGTCGGGGGGGAGTTCCTACGAGCAGTACTTC. This sequence joins TRBV10-3 and TRBJ2-7; 7 nucleotides match TRBD2. Germline-derived CDR1 and CDR2 are ENHRY and SYGVKD. The CDR3 has 15 residues. Losses at the gene ends were 0 bases for V and 1 base for J; bases not matched to a gene: 3.

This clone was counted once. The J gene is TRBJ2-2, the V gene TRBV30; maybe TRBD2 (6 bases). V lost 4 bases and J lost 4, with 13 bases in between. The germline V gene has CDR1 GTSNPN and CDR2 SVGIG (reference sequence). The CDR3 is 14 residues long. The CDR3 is CAWTRGAGTGELFF. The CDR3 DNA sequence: TGTGCCTGGACTCGCGGGGCCGGCACCGGGGAGCTGTTTTTT. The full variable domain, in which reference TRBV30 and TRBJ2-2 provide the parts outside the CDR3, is SQTIHQWPATLVQPVGSPLSLECTVEGTSNPNLYWYRQAAGRGLQLLFYSVGIGQISSEVPQNLSASRPQDRQFILSSKKLLLSDSGFYLCAWTRGAGTGELFFGEGSRLTVL.

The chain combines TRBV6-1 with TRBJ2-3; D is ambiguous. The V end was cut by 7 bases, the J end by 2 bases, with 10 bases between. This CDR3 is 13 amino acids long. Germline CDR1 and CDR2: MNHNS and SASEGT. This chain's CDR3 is CASIGPNTDTQYF. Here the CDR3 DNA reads TGTGCCAGCATCGGTCCAAACACAGATACGCAGTATTTT.

The CDR3 loop reads CASSLGASSQETQYF. The CDR3 region has the DNA TGCGCCAGCAGCTTAGGGGCTAGCAGTCAAGAGACCCAGTACTTC. V is TRBV5-1 and J is TRBJ2-5; D tentatively fits TRBD1 or TRBD2 (5 bases each). Trimming removed 2 bases at V and 2 bases at J, with 13 bases between. The CDR3 has 15 residues. Germline-derived CDR1 and CDR2 are SGHRS and YFSETQ.

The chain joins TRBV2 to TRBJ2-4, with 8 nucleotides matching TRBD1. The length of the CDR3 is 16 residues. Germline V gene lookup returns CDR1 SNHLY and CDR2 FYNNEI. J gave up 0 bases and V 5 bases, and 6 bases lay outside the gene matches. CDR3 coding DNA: TGTGCCAGCAGTCTCGGACAGGGCCTAGCCAAAAACATTCAGTACTTC. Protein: CASSLGQGLAKNIQYF.

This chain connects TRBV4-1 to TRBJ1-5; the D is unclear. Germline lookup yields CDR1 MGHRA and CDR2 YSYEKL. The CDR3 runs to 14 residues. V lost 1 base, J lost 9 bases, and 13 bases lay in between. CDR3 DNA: TGCGCCAGCAGCCAAGGGGAGGAGCCCAGGCCCCAGCATTTT. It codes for CASSQGEEPRPQHF.

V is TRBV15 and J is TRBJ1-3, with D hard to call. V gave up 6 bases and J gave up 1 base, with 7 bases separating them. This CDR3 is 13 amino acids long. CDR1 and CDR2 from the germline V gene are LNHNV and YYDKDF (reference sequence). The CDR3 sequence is CATRPSSGNTIYF. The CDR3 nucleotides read TGTGCCACCAGACCCTCTTCTGGAAACACCATATATTTT.

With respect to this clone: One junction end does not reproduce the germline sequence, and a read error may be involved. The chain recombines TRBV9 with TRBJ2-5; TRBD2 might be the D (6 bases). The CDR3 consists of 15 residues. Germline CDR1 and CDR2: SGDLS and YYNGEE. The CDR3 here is CANSVSGMEGETQYF. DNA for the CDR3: TGTGCCAACAGCGTCTCAGGGATGGAGGGAGAGACCCAGTACTTC.

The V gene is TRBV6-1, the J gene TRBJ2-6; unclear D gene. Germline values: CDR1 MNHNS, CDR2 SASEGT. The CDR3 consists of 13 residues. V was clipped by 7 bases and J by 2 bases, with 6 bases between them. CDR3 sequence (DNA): TGTGCCAGCATGTACGCTGGGGCCAACGTCCTGACTTTC. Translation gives CASMYAGANVLTF.

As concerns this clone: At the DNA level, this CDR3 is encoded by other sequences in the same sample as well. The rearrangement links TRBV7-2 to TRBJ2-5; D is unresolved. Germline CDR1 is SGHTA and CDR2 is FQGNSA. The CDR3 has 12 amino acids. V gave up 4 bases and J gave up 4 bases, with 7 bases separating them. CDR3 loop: CASSSPPETQYF. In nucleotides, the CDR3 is TGTGCCAGCAGCTCCCCTCCAGAGACCCAGTACTTC. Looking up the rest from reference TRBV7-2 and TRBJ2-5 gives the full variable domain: GAGVSQSPSNKVTEKGKDVELRCDPISGHTALYWYRQSLGQGLEFLIYFQGNSAPDKSGLPSDRFSAERTGGSVSTLTIQRTQQEDSAVYLCASSSPPETQYFGPGTRLLVL.

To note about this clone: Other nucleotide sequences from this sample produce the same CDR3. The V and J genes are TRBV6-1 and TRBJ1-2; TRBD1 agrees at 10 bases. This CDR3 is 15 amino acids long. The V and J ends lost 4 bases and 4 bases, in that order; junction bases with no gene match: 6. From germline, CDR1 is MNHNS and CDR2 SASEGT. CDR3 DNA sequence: TGTGCCAGCAGTGTCTGGACAGGGGGAAGCTATGGCTACACCTTC. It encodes CASSVWTGGSYGYTF.

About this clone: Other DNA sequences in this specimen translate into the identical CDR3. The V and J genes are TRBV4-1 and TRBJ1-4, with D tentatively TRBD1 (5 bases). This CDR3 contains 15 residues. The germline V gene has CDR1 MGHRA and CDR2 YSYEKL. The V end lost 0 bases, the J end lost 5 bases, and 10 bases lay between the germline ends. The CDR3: CASSQDRGRNEKLFF. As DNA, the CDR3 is TGCGCCAGCAGCCAAGATCGGGGGAGGAATGAAAAACTGTTTTTT.

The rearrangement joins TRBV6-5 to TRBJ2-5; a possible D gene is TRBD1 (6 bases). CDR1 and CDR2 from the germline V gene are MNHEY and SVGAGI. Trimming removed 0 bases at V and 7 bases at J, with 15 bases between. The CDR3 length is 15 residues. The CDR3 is CASSYSRAGAWTQYF. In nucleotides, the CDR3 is TGTGCCAGCAGTTACTCGAGGGCAGGGGCATGGACCCAGTACTTC.

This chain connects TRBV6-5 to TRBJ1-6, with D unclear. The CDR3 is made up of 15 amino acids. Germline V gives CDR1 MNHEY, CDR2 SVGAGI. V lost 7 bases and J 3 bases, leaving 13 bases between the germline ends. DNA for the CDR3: TGTGCCAGCACCTTAGCCGGGAACTATAATTCACCCCTCCACTTT. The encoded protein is CASTLAGNYNSPLHF.

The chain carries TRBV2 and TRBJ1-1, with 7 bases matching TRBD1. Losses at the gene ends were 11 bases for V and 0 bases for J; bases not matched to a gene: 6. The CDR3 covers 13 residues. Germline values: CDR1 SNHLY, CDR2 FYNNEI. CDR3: CAGQTGMNTEAFF. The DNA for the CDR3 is TGTGCCGGACAGACAGGGATGAACACTGAAGCTTTCTTT.

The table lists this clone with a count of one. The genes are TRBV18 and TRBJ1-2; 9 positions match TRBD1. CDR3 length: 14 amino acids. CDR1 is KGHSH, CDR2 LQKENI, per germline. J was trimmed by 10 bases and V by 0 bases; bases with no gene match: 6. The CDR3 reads CASSPPATGGAYTF. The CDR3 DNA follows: TGTGCCAGCTCACCACCTGCCACAGGGGGCGCCTACACCTTC.

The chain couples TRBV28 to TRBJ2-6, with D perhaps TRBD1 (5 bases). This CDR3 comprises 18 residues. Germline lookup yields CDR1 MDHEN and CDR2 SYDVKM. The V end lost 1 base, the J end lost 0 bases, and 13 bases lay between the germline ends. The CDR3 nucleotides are TGTGCCAGCAGTTTATCTGGACATAGAAGCTCTGGGGCCAACGTCCTGACTTTC. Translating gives CASSLSGHRSSGANVLTF.

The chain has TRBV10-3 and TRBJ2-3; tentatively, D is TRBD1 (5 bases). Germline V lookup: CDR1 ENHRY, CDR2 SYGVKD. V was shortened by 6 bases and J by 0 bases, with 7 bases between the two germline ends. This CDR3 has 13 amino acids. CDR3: CAIRDTSTDTQYF. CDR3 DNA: TGTGCCATCAGGGACACTAGCACAGATACGCAGTATTTT.

The CDR3 DNA reads as TGTGCCAGCAGTGTGACCGGGACAGACTATGGCTACACCTTC. Residues: CASSVTGTDYGYTF. The rearrangement uses TRBV6-5 and TRBJ1-2, with 7 positions matching TRBD1. The V gene end was trimmed by 5 bases and the J gene end by 3 bases; junction bases not matched to a gene: 6. Germline CDR1 reads MNHEY; CDR2 reads SVGAGI. CDR3 length: 14 residues.

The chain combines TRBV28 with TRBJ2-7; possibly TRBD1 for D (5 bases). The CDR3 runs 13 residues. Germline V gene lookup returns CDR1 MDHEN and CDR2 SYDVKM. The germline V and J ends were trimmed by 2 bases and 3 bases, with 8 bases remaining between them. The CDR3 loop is CASSLPQGYEQYF. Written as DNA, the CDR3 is TGTGCCAGCAGTTTACCGCAGGGCTACGAGCAGTACTTC.